This paragraph reports one T cell receptor beta chain. The antigen remains unidentified. This record belongs to a study of CD8 T cells in Susac syndrome. Study-wide results and limits: It was acknowledged in the study that its TCR sequencing and HLA analysis involved a relatively small number of individuals.

CD8+ and CD4+ T cells from blood underwent TCR beta sequencing. Negative isolation was applied to CD8+ and CD4+ T cells, and FACS enrichment was applied to TEMRA cells. RNA was extracted with the RNeasy kit, and a quantity of roughly 0.5 to 1 ug was reverse transcribed using random hexamers. A single record per CDR3 protein comes from TCRdb applying MiXCR to the immunoSEQ multiplex PCR reads. The sample lists about 210,000 distinct CDR3 sequences, nearly 97% occurring once. Sequences were obtained from CD4+ T cells from PBMCs. The clonotype comes from a human donor with multiple sclerosis.

Here the CDR3 reads CASSSRTTVVYGYTF. The CDR3 nucleotides are TGTGCCAGCAGCTCGAGAACCACAGTAGTCTATGGCTACACCTTC. V is TRBV12-3 or TRBV12-4 and J is TRBJ1-2; no clear D gene. Deletions cut 6 bases from V and 4 bases from J, with 18 bases between. This CDR3 is built from 15 residues.